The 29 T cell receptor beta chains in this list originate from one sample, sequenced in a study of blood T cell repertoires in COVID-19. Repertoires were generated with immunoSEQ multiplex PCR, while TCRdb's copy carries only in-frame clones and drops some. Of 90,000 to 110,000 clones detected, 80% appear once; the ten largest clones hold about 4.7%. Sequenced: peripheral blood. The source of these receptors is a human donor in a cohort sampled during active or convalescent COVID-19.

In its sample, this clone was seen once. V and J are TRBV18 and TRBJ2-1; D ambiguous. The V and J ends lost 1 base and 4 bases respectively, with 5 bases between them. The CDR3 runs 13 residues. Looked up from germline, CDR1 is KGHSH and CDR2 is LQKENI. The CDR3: CASSPLQYNEQFF. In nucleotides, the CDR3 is TGTGCCAGCTCACCACTACAGTACAATGAGCAGTTCTTC.

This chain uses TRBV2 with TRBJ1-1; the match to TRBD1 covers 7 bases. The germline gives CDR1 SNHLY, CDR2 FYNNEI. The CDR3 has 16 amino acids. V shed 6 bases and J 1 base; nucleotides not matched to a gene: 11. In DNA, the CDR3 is TGTGCCAGCAGCGATACCTCGGGACAGAAGAACACTGAAGCTTTCTTT. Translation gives CASSDTSGQKNTEAFF.

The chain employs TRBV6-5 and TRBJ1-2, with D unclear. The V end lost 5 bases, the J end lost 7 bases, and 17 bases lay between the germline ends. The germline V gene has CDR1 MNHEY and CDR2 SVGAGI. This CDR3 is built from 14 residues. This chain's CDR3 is CASSTWSRSAGYTF. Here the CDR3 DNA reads TGTGCCAGCAGTACCTGGTCGAGGTCGGCTGGCTACACCTTC.

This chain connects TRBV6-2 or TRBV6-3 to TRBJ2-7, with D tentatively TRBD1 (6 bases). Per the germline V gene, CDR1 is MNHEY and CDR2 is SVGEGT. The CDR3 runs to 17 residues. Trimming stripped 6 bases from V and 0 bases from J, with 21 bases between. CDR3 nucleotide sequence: TGTGCCAGCAGCCCCTACGAGACAGGCCCCCGCTCCTACGAGCAGTACTTC. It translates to CASSPYETGPRSYEQYF.

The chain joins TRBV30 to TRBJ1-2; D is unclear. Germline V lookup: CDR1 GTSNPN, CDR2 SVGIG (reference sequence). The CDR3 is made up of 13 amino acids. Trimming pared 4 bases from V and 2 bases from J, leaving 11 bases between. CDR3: CAWIPTRNYGYTF. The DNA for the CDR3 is TGTGCCTGGATCCCGACAAGGAACTATGGCTACACCTTC.

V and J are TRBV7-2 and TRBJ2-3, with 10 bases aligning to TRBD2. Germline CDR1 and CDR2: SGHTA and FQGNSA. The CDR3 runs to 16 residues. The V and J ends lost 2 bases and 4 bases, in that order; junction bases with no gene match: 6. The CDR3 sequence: CASSLISGGRSDTQYF. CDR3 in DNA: TGTGCCAGCAGCTTAATTAGCGGGGGGAGGTCAGATACGCAGTATTTT.

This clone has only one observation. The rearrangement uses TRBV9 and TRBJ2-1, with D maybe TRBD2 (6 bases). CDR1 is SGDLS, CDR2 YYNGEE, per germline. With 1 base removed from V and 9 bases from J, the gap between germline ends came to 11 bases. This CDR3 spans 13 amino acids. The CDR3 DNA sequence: TGTGCCAGCAGCGTATCCGGGGGTGGTGAGCAGTTCTTC. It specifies CASSVSGGGEQFF.

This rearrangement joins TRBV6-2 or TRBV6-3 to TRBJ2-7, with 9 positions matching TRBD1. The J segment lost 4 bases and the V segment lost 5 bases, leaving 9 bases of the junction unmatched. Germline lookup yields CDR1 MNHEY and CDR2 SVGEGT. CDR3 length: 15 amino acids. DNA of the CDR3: TGTGCCAGCAGTAACCCCGGGACAGGGCTTTACGAGCAGTACTTC. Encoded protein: CASSNPGTGLYEQYF.

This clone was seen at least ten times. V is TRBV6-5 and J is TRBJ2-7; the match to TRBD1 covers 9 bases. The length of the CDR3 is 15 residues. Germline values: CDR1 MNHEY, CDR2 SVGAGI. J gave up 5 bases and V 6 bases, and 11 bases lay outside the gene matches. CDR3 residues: CASRRTGQGLDEQYF. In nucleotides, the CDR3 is TGTGCCAGCAGGCGAACTGGACAGGGGTTAGACGAGCAGTACTTC.

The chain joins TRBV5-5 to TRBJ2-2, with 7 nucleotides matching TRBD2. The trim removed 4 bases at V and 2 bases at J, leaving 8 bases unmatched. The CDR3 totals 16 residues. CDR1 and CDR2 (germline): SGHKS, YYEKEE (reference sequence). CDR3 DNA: TGTGCCAGCAGCGTACTAGCGATGGTAAACACCGGGGAGCTGTTTTTT. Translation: CASSVLAMVNTGELFF.

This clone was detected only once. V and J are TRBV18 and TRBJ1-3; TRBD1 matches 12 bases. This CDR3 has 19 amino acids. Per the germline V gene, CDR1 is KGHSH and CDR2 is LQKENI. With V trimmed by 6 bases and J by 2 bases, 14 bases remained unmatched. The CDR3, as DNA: TGTGCCAGCTCTACCTTGCCGGGACAGGGGGCAATCGCTGGAAACACCATATATTTT. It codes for CASSTLPGQGAIAGNTIYF.

Here the CDR3 DNA reads TGTGCCTGGAGTGTACTCCAGGGGATGACTGAAGCTTTCTTT. Translating gives CAWSVLQGMTEAFF. This rearrangement joins TRBV30 to TRBJ1-1; D might be TRBD1 (6 bases). CDR1 and CDR2 (germline): GTSNPN, SVGIG (reference sequence). Trimming left V 0 bases short and J 5 bases short, with 13 bases between. The CDR3 consists of 14 residues.

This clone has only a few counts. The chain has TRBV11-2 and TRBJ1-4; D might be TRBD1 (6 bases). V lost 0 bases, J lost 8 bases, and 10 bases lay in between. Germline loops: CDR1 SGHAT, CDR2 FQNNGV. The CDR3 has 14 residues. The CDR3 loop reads CASSLDWGHEKLFF. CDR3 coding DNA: TGTGCCAGCAGCTTAGATTGGGGACACGAAAAACTGTTTTTT.

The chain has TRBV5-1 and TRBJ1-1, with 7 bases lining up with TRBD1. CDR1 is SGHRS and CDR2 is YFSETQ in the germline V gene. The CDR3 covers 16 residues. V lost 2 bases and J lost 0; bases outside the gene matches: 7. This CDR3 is CASSLLIQGMNTEAFF. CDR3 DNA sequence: TGCGCCAGCAGCTTATTAATACAGGGGATGAACACTGAAGCTTTCTTT.

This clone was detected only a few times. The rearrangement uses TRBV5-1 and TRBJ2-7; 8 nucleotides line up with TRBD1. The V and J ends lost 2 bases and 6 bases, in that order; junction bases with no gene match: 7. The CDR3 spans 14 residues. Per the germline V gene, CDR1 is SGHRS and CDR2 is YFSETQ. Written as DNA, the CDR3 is TGCGCCAGCAGCTTTAGTTCCAGGGGGCTCGAGCAGTACTTC. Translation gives CASSFSSRGLEQYF.

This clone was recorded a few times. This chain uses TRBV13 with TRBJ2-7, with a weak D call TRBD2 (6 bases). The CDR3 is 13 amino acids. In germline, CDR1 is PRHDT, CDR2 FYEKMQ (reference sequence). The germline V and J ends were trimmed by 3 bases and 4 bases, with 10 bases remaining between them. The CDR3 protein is CASSFWGTYEQYF. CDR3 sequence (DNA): TGTGCCAGCAGCTTTTGGGGGACTTACGAGCAGTACTTC.

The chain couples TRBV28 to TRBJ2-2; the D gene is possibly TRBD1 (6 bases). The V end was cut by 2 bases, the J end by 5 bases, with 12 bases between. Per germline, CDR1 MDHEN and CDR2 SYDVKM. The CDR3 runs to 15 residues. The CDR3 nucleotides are TGTGCCAGCAGTTTACCCGGGACACAGACCGGGGAGCTGTTTTTT. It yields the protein CASSLPGTQTGELFF.

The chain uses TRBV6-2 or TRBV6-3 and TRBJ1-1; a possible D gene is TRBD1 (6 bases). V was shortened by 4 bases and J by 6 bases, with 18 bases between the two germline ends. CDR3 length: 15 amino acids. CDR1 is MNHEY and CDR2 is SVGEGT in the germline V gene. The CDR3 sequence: CASSSQGHRSSEAFF. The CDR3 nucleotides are TGTGCCAGCAGTTCACAGGGTCACCGGAGCTCTGAAGCTTTCTTT.

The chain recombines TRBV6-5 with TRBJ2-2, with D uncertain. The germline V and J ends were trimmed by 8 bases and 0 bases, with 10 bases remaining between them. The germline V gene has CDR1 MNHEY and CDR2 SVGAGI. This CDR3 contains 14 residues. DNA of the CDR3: TGTGCCAGCGCCCTCGGTGCGAACACCGGGGAGCTGTTTTTT. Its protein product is CASALGANTGELFF.

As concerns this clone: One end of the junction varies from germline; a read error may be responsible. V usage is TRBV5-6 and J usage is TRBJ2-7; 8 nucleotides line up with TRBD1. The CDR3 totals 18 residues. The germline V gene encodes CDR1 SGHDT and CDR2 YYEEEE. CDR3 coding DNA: TGTGACAGCAGCGTTTCGCAGGGGGCTGATCTATCGGACTACGAGCAGTACTTC. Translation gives CDSSVSQGADLSDYEQYF. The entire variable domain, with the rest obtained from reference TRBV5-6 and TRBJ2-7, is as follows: DAGVTQSPTHLIKTRGQQVTLRCSPKSGHDTVSWYQQALGQGPQFIFQYYEEEERQRGNFPDRFSGHQFPNYSSELNVNALLLGDSALYLCDSSVSQGADLSDYEQYFGPGTRLTVT.

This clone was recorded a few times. DNA of the CDR3: TGTGCCAGCTCACGCCCGACAGGGGATTCAGGGAAGTTCTTC. Its protein is CASSRPTGDSGKFF. The rearrangement uses TRBV18 and TRBJ2-1, with TRBD1 identical over 8 bases. CDR3 size: 14 residues. V was pared by 4 bases and J by 14 bases, with 13 bases of the junction left unmatched. The germline gives CDR1 KGHSH, CDR2 LQKENI.

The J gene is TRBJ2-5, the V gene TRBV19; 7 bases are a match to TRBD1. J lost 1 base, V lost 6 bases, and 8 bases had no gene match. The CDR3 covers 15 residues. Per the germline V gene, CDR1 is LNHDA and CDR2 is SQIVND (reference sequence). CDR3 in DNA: TGTGCCAGTAGCACAGGGGCCCACCTCCAAGAGACCCAGTACTTC. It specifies CASSTGAHLQETQYF.

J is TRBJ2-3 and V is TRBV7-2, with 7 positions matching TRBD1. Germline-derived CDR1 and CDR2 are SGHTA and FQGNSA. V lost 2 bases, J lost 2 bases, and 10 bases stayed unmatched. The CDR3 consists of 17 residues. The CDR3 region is CASSLRSEGAPTDTQYF. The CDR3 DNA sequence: TGTGCCAGCAGCTTACGGTCAGAGGGGGCTCCCACAGATACGCAGTATTTT.

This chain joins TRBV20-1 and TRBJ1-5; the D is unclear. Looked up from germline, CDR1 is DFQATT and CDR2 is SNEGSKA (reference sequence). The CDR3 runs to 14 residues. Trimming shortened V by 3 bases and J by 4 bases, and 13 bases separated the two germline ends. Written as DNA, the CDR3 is TGCAGTGCTAGTTCTGCCGCCCGGAATCAGCCCCAGCATTTT. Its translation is CSASSAARNQPQHF.

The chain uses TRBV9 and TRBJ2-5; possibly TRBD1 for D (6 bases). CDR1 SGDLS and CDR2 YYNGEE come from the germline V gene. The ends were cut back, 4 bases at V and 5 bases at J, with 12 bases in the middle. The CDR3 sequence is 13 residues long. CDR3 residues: CASSTDSRETQYF. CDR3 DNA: TGTGCCAGCAGCACGGACAGTCGGGAGACCCAGTACTTC.

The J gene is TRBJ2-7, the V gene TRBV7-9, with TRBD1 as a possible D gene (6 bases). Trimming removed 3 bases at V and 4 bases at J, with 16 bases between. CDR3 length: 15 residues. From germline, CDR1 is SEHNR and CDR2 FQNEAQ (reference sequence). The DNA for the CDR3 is TGTGCCAGCAGCTTGGGGGCCACGCCAGATTACGAGCAGTACTTC. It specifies CASSLGATPDYEQYF.

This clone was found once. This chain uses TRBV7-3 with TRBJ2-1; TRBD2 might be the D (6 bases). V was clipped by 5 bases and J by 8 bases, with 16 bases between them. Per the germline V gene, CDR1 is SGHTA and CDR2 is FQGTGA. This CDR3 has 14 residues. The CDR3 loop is CASSHGTLWDEQFF. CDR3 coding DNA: TGTGCCAGCAGCCATGGGACTCTCTGGGATGAGCAGTTCTTC.

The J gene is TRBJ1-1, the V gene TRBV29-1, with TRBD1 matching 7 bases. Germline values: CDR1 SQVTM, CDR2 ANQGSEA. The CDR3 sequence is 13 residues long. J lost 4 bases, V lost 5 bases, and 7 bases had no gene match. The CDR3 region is CSVKAGGSTEAFF. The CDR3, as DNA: TGCAGCGTTAAGGCAGGGGGTAGCACTGAAGCTTTCTTT. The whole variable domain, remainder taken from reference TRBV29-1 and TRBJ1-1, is SAVISQKPSRDICQRGTSLTIQCQVDSQVTMMFWYRQQPGQSLTLIATANQGSEATYESGFVIDKFPISRPNLTFSTLTVSNMSPEDSSIYLCSVKAGGSTEAFFGQGTRLTVV.

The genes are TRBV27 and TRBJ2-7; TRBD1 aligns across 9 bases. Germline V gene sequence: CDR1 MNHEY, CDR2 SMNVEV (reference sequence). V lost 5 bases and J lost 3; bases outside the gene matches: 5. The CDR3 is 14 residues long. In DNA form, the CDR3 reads TGTGCCAGCAGTAATGACAGGGGGGGCTACGAGCAGTACTTC. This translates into CASSNDRGGYEQYF.